Listed below are T cell receptor beta chains from one sample, sequenced in a study of OX40 agonist ivuxolimab in advanced cancers. Produced via immunoSEQ multiplex PCR; TCRdb's table is partial and in-frame only. The data hold approximately 84,000 clones, with roughly 87% observed a single time. The material was CD4+ or CD8+ T cells sorted from blood, obtained in a trial of the OX40 agonist ivuxolimab. The receptors come from an adult with an advanced solid tumor such as melanoma, head and neck, liver or kidney cancer. The CDR3 runs from the conserved cysteine through the conserved F or W. D genes are given only for firm matches.

len,d_gene,j_gene,v_gene,CDR3nt,CDR3aa
14,TRBD1,TRBJ1-5,TRBV2,TGTGCCAGCAGTACCGACAGGGTAATTCAGCCCCAGCATTTT,CASSTDRVIQPQHF
15,-,TRBJ1-2,TRBV28,TGTGCCAGCAGTTTATCTTCCCCGGGACCTAGCGGCTACACCTTC,CASSLSSPGPSGYTF
19,-,TRBJ2-3,TRBV15,TGTGCCACCAGCAGAGTCGGGTTCGGGTCCTTCCAACTCACAGATACGCAGTATTTT,CATSRVGFGSFQLTDTQYF
13,TRBD2,TRBJ2-7,TRBV5-1,TGCGCCAGCACAGCGGGAGGGGTGTACGAGCAGTACTTC,CASTAGGVYEQYF
14,-,TRBJ2-7,TRBV2,TGTGCCAGCAGGGACGCAGGGGTTAGGGACGAGCAGTACTTC,CASRDAGVRDEQYF
11,-,TRBJ2-3,TRBV20-1,TGCAGTGCTAGAGTAGGAGATACGCAGTATTTT,CSARVGDTQYF
13,TRBD2,TRBJ2-4,TRBV5-1,TGCGCCAGCAGTCCCCGGGGGGAGAACATTCAGTACTTC,CASSPRGENIQYF
15,TRBD1,TRBJ2-3,TRBV30,TGTGCCTGGGCCCTCCGGACAGGGTTCACAGATACGCAGTATTTT,CAWALRTGFTDTQYF
15,TRBD2,TRBJ2-1,TRBV14,TGTGCCAGCAGCCAACTAGCGGGGGGCTACAATGAGCAGTTCTTC,CASSQLAGGYNEQFF
17,TRBD2,TRBJ2-1,TRBV2,TGTGCCAGCAGACCGGGACTAGCGGCGCTTTCCTACAATGAGCAGTTCTTC,CASRPGLAALSYNEQFF
17,-,TRBJ1-3,TRBV30,TGTGCCTGGAGTGTATTTGCGTTGGCAGGGTTTGGAAACACCATATATTTT,CAWSVFALAGFGNTIYF
11,-,TRBJ2-5,TRBV6-1,TGTGCCAGCATACTGGGAGAGACCCAGTACTTC,CASILGETQYF
13,-,TRBJ2-2,TRBV5-6,TGTGCCAGCAGCTCGAACAGGGCCGGGGAGCTGTTTTTT,CASSSNRAGELFF
12,TRBD1,TRBJ1-1,TRBV5-1,TGCGCCAGCAGCTTGGGACAGGGAGAAGCTTTCTTT,CASSLGQGEAFF
12,-,TRBJ1-1,TRBV6-1,TGTGCCATCTTTGACAGGAACACTGAAGCTTTCTTT,CAIFDRNTEAFF
14,-,TRBJ2-7,TRBV5-1,TGCGCCAGCAGCACCAACGGACCGCCCGGAGAGCAGTACTTC,CASSTNGPPGEQYF
16,-,TRBJ2-3,TRBV7-9,TGTGCCAGCAGCACCCGGGGCCAGCGAATGACAGATACGCAGTATTTT,CASSTRGQRMTDTQYF
15,-,TRBJ1-1,TRBV6-6,TGTGCCAGCAGTTCCACAGGGACCCGAAGGACTGAAGCTTTCTTT,CASSSTGTRRTEAFF